This TCR beta chain was sequenced for a study of T cell changes during pregnancy in multiple sclerosis. The CDR3 is 17 amino acids. Per the germline V gene, CDR1 is MGHRA and CDR2 is YSYEKL. Germline trimming cut 2 bases from V and 3 bases from J; bases unmatched to any gene: 12. Some clones are missing from TCRdb's copy, which holds only in-frame ones; the method was immunoSEQ multiplex PCR. The sample yields roughly 49,000 clones, approximately 87% seen once. This clone was seen only once. The TCR comes from a female donor in good health, enrolled as a control in a pregnancy study. The genes are TRBV4-1 and TRBJ1-2; 7 bases agree with TRBD1. The source material was peripheral blood, sampled in the first trimester of pregnancy. The CDR3 loop is CASSQQESTGEDYGYTF. DNA for the CDR3: TGCGCCAGCAGCCAACAGGAATCCACAGGGGAGGACTATGGCTACACCTTC.